This TCR beta chain originates from a study of blood T cell repertoires in COVID-19. CDR1 and CDR2 from the germline V gene are SGHRS and YFSETQ. V trimming: 1 base; J trimming: 1 base; junction bases outside the gene matches: 6. The CDR3 sequence is 16 residues long. Libraries were prepared by immunoSEQ multiplex PCR; TCRdb keeps only in-frame clonotypes and omits some of them. The sample has a few hundred thousand clones, around 87% seen once. The sequence was collected from a woman aged 55-69 years with COVID-19, enrolled during active disease. Specimen: peripheral blood. The chain has TRBV5-1 and TRBJ1-1; 8 bases fit TRBD1. The CDR3 is CASSLQTGAGNTEAFF. The CDR3 DNA sequence: TGCGCCAGCAGCTTGCAGACAGGGGCAGGGAACACTGAAGCTTTCTTT.